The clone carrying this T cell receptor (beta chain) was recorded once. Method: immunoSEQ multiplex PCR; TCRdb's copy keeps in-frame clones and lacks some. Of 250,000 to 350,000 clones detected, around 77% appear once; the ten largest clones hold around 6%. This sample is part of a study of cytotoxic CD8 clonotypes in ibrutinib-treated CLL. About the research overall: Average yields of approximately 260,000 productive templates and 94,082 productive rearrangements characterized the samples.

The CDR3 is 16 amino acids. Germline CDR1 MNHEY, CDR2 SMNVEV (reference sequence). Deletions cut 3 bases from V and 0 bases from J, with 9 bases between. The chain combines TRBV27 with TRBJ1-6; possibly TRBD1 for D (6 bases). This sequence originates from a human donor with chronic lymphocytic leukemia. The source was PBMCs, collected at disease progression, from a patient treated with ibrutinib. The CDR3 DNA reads TGTGCCAGCAGTTTTATCAGGGGCTCCTATAATTCACCCCTCCACTTT. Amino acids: CASSFIRGSYNSPLHF.